These 4 T cell receptor beta chains came from one sample sequenced in a study of blood T cells in healthy people across ages (dated by TCRdb to between 2014 and 2017). Library preparation used 5' RACE. Sequencing was performed on an Illumina HiSeq 2500. A second PCR of about 7 to 12 cycles was run with a J-beta primer mix and a sample-barcoded 5' primer. The public reads were quality trimmed at Q25 with fastp and then assembled into clones with MiXCR by TCRdb, keeping productive beta chains. Every entry covers one CDR3 protein and lists the most common genes and DNA from its rows. The sample has 1,500,000 or so distinct CDR3 sequences on record, 59% of them singletons. Of the sample, over 6.5% falls within the top ten clones. The sample taken for sequencing was blood. These receptors originate from a man between 18 and 29 years old in good health.

The CDR3 nucleotides read TGCAGTGCCTTGGACAGGGGTATTTTCGGGCAGTACTTC. This translates into CSALDRGIFGQYF. The chain combines TRBV20-1 with TRBJ2-4; 9 nucleotides line up with TRBD1. Germline V gene sequence: CDR1 DFQATT, CDR2 SNEGSKA (reference sequence). The CDR3 runs 13 residues. Unmatched junction bases numbered 13, after V lost 6 bases and J lost 13 bases.

For the CDR3, the DNA is TGCAGCGAAAAAACAGGCTCAGATACGCAGTATTTT. Translating gives CSEKTGSDTQYF. This chain joins TRBV29-1 and TRBJ2-3; D is perhaps TRBD1 (5 bases). Germline V gene data show CDR1 as SQVTM and CDR2 as ANQGSEA. The CDR3 consists of 12 residues. With 7 bases removed from V and 4 bases from J, the gap between germline ends came to 12 bases.

The chain combines TRBV27 with TRBJ1-1, with D tentatively TRBD1 (5 bases). Germline V gives CDR1 MNHEY, CDR2 SMNVEV (reference sequence). The CDR3 spans 14 residues. Trimming removed 2 bases from V and 3 bases from J, with 10 bases in between. CDR3 protein: CASSLGGIHTEAFF. CDR3 DNA: TGTGCCAGCAGTTTAGGGGGGATTCACACTGAAGCTTTCTTT.

The chain combines TRBV27 with TRBJ2-1; 7 bases are a match to TRBD1. The trim removed 5 bases at V and 6 bases at J, leaving 4 bases unmatched. Germline V gene data show CDR1 as MNHEY and CDR2 as SMNVEV (reference sequence). This CDR3 region has 13 residues. DNA of the CDR3: TGTGCCAGCAGTGGACAGGAGTCCAATGAGCAGTTCTTC. Translated: CASSGQESNEQFF.